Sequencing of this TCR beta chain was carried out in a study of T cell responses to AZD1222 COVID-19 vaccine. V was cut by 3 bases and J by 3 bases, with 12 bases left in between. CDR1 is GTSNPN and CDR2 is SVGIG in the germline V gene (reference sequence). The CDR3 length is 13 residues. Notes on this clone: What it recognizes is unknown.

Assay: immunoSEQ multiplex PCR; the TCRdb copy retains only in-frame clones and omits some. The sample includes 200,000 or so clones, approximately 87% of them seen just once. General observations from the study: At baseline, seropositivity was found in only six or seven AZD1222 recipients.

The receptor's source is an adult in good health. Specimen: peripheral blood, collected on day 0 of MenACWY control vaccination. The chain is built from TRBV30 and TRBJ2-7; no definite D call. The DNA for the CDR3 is TGTGCCTGGAGGGATCCTTATTTCTACGAGCAGTACTTC. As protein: CAWRDPYFYEQYF.